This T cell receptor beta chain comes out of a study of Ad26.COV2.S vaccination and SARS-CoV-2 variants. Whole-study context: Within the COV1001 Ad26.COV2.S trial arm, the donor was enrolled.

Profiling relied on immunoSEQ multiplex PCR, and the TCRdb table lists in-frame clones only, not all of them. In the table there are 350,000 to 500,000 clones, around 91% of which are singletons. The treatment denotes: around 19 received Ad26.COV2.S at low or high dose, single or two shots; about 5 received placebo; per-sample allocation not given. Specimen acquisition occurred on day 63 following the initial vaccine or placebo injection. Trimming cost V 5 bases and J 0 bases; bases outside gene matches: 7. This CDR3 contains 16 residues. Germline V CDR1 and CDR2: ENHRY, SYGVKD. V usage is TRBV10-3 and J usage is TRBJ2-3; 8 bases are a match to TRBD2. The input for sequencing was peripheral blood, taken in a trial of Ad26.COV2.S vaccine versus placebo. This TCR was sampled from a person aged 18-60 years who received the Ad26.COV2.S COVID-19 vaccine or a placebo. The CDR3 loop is CAISSMTSVSTDTQYF. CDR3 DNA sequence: TGTGCCATCAGTTCGATGACTAGCGTAAGCACAGATACGCAGTATTTT.